The clone carrying this T cell receptor (beta chain) has ten or more counts. These data belong to a study of human T cells and chemical hapten exposure. Overall study context: Alopecia areata, totalis and universalis patients, mostly female, were included.

Described time point: pre-sensitization, week 0. Regarding treatment: therapeutic diphenylcyclopropenone sensitization with weekly scalp DPC. A single record per CDR3 protein comes from TCRdb applying MiXCR to the RACE reads. Among approximately 370,000 distinct CDR3 sequences listed, 4.5% to 5.5% were seen once. The source was whole blood, collected in connection with sensitization to the hapten diphenylcyclopropenone (DPC). The receptor was derived from a woman under 30 with alopecia areata. Some clones in this sample may be carry-over from other donors' samples.

The CDR3 reads CATRVDEKLFF. The CDR3 DNA follows: TGTGCCACCAGGGTCGATGAAAAACTGTTTTTT. The rearrangement uses TRBV12-3 or TRBV12-4 and TRBJ1-4; tentatively, D is TRBD1 (5 bases). V shed 10 bases and J shed 6 bases, with 9 bases lying between them. CDR3 length: 11 amino acids.